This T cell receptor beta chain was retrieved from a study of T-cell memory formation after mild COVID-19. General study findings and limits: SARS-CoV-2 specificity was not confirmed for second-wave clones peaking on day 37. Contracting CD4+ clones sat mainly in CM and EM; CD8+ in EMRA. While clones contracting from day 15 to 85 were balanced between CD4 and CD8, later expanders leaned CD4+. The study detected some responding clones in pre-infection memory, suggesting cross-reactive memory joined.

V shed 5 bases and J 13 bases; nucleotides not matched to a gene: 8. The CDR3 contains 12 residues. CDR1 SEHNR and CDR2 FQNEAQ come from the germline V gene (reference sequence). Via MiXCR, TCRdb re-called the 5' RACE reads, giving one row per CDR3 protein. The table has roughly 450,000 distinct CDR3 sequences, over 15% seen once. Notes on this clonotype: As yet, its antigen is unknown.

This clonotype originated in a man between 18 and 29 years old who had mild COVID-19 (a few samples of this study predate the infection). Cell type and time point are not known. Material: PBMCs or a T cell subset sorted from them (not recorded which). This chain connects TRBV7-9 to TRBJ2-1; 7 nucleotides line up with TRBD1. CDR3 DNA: TGTGCCAGCAGCACAAGGGACAGCAATCAGTTCTTC. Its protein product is CASSTRDSNQFF.